Listed below are T cell receptor beta chains from one sample, sequenced in a study of graft-versus-host responses after intestinal transplantation. Some clones are missing from TCRdb's copy, which holds only in-frame ones; the method was immunoSEQ multiplex PCR. The sample holds about 150,000 clones, about nine tenths seen once. These receptors have no identified antigens. Source: unstimulated CD4+ T cells sorted from spleen or lymph node cells, taken before intestinal transplant. These receptor sequences come from a human donor who received an intestinal transplant. Each CDR3 is given with its conserved first and last residue.

v_gene: TRBV6-5; j_gene: TRBJ2-7; CDR3aa: CASSYQGISYEQYF
v_gene: TRBV9; j_gene: TRBJ2-7; CDR3aa: CASSSGQLPTYEQYF
v_gene: TRBV9; j_gene: TRBJ2-2; CDR3aa: CASSVGGQGADGELFF
v_gene: TRBV6-1; j_gene: TRBJ2-3; CDR3aa: CASSEDPRDTQYF
v_gene: TRBV19; j_gene: TRBJ1-1; CDR3aa: CASSSSVMNTEAFF
v_gene: TRBV30; j_gene: TRBJ2-7; CDR3aa: CAAGGPSYEQYF
v_gene: TRBV2; j_gene: TRBJ2-2; CDR3aa: CASSELSGRAAGELFF
v_gene: TRBV5-1; j_gene: TRBJ2-1; CDR3aa: CASSLAASGRPNEQFF
v_gene: TRBV2; j_gene: .; CDR3aa: CASRLRLAGGPREQYF
v_gene: TRBV30; j_gene: TRBJ1-2; CDR3aa: CAWSVAGLVHYGYTF
v_gene: TRBV5-5; j_gene: TRBJ1-4; CDR3aa: CASSLATDPTNEKLFF
v_gene: TRBV7-2; j_gene: TRBJ2-1; CDR3aa: CASSSSGTSGKNEQFF
v_gene: TRBV14; j_gene: TRBJ2-1; CDR3aa: CASSLFQGLASSYNEQFF
v_gene: TRBV9; j_gene: TRBJ2-5; CDR3aa: CASSISSGPMGETQYF
v_gene: TRBV28; j_gene: TRBJ2-5; CDR3aa: CASSLQAPWTQYF
v_gene: TRBV7-2; j_gene: TRBJ2-2; CDR3aa: CASRSGELFF
v_gene: TRBV5-4; j_gene: TRBJ2-5; CDR3aa: CASRRGRGGETQYF
v_gene: TRBV14; j_gene: TRBJ1-2; CDR3aa: CASSTRAPGTSRNGYTF
v_gene: TRBV29-1; j_gene: TRBJ2-3; CDR3aa: CSVYRGLHTDTQYF
v_gene: TRBV19; j_gene: TRBJ1-2; CDR3aa: CASSILTGMIYGYTF
v_gene: TRBV29-1; j_gene: TRBJ2-4; CDR3aa: CSVVYIGGAGGKNIQYF
v_gene: TRBV30; j_gene: TRBJ2-7; CDR3aa: CAWSVLGVGSYEQYF
v_gene: TRBV5-1; j_gene: TRBJ2-7; CDR3aa: CASSLVASGRYEQYF
v_gene: TRBV6-6; j_gene: TRBJ2-7; CDR3aa: CASSARGEQYF
v_gene: TRBV30; j_gene: TRBJ1-6; CDR3aa: CAWREGGSPLHF
v_gene: TRBV6-1; j_gene: TRBJ2-5; CDR3aa: CASRLGQARQETQYF
v_gene: TRBV5-6; j_gene: TRBJ2-1; CDR3aa: CASSLRTSGYNEQFF
v_gene: TRBV6-5; j_gene: TRBJ2-6; CDR3aa: CASSPGSSGANVLTF
v_gene: TRBV11-2; j_gene: TRBJ2-3; CDR3aa: CASSLRSSSTDTQYF
v_gene: TRBV11-3; j_gene: TRBJ2-5; CDR3aa: CANKTAQETQYF
v_gene: TRBV5-1; j_gene: TRBJ2-7; CDR3aa: CASSLHASYEQYF
v_gene: TRBV28; j_gene: TRBJ1-3; CDR3aa: CASSSPGRTSGNTIYF
v_gene: TRBV5-4; j_gene: TRBJ2-5; CDR3aa: CASSLLRGGETQYF
v_gene: TRBV10-3; j_gene: TRBJ2-1; CDR3aa: CAINPSGNYNEQFF
v_gene: TRBV2; j_gene: TRBJ2-1; CDR3aa: CASSERGVLFF
v_gene: TRBV9; j_gene: TRBJ2-2; CDR3aa: CASSAQGVANTGELFF
v_gene: TRBV30; j_gene: TRBJ1-2; CDR3aa: CAWTPLAGNFYGYTF
v_gene: TRBV7-2; j_gene: TRBJ2-3; CDR3aa: CASSRDRTSTDTQYF
v_gene: TRBV2; j_gene: TRBJ2-5; CDR3aa: CASSRLAGTVGTQYF
v_gene: TRBV10-3; j_gene: TRBJ2-7; CDR3aa: CAIRGGGQAYEQYF
v_gene: TRBV2; j_gene: TRBJ2-1; CDR3aa: CASMYSPSGFNEQFF
v_gene: TRBV7-2; j_gene: TRBJ1-2; CDR3aa: CASTRRGSGGYTF
v_gene: TRBV15; j_gene: TRBJ2-3; CDR3aa: CATSSPRADTQYF
v_gene: TRBV29-1; j_gene: TRBJ2-1; CDR3aa: CSVEDPGPYNEQFF
v_gene: TRBV28; j_gene: TRBJ1-2; CDR3aa: CASSPPGRVYGYTF
v_gene: TRBV19; j_gene: TRBJ1-1; CDR3aa: CASSTRGGLAEAFF
v_gene: TRBV11-2; j_gene: TRBJ2-1; CDR3aa: CASSLSGLGNEQFF
v_gene: TRBV6-1; j_gene: TRBJ2-7; CDR3aa: CASGLVSSYEQYF
v_gene: TRBV5-1; j_gene: TRBJ2-1; CDR3aa: CASSRAGRDEQFF
v_gene: TRBV9; j_gene: TRBJ2-7; CDR3aa: CASSVGTGGPEEQYF
v_gene: TRBV4-1; j_gene: TRBJ1-5; CDR3aa: CASSQAPGALSGGQPQHF
v_gene: TRBV7-2; j_gene: TRBJ1-6; CDR3aa: CASTAATGRNSPLHF
v_gene: TRBV7-8; j_gene: TRBJ1-2; CDR3aa: CASSVDPNYGYTF
v_gene: TRBV19; j_gene: TRBJ1-5; CDR3aa: CASRKTTGTPNQPQHF
v_gene: TRBV5-4; j_gene: TRBJ2-7; CDR3aa: CASSRLAGGHEQYF
v_gene: TRBV7-9; j_gene: TRBJ2-5; CDR3aa: CASAEAASIQETQYF
v_gene: TRBV5-5; j_gene: TRBJ1-2; CDR3aa: CASSLKQGSGYTF
v_gene: TRBV6-1; j_gene: TRBJ2-7; CDR3aa: CASSRQGSYEQYF
v_gene: TRBV5-1; j_gene: TRBJ2-1; CDR3aa: CASSLTSSYNEQFF